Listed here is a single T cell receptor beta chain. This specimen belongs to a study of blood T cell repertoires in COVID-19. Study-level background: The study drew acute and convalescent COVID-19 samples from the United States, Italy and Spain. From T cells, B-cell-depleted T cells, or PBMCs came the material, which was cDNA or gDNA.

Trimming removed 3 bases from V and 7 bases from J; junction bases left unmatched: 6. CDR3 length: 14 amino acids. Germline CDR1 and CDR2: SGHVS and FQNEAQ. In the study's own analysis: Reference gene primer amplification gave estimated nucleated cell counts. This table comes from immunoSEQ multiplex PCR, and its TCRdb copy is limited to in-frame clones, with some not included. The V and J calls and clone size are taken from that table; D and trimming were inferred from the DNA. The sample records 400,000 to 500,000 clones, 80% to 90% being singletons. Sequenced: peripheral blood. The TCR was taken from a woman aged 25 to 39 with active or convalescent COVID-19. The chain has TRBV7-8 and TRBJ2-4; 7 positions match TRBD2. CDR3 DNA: TGTGCCAGCAGCTTCGGACTAGAGGGTAACATTCAGTACTTC. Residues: CASSFGLEGNIQYF.